This TCR beta chain stems from a study of blood T cell repertoires in COVID-19. Study as a whole: Specimens from acute and convalescent COVID-19 originated in the United States, Italy and Spain.

The CDR3 contains 13 residues. Germline V gene lookup returns CDR1 SGHDT and CDR2 YYEEEE. V was shortened by 10 bases and J by 13 bases, with 24 bases between the two germline ends. Assay used: immunoSEQ multiplex PCR; TCRdb lists only in-frame clones, some missing. The sample yields about 230,000 clones, around four fifths seen once. This rearrangement joins TRBV5-6 to TRBJ2-1; a possible D gene is TRBD2 (5 bases). The material sequenced was peripheral blood. The TCR was taken from a woman in her 70s with active or convalescent COVID-19. This CDR3 reads CASIGFERSSQFF. The CDR3 DNA reads TGTGCCTCTATCGGGTTCGAGCGGTCGTCTCAGTTCTTC.